This is a list of T cell receptor beta chains from one sample in a study of type 1 and type 2 diabetes patients. Using its own MiXCR run on the multiplex PCR reads, TCRdb lists one record per CDR3 protein. The repertoire includes about 250,000 distinct CDR3 sequences, more than 45% of them detected once, and approximately 14% sits in the top ten. The sample comprised peripheral blood mononuclear cells (PBMCs). Receptors originate from a man aged 18 to 35 with type 2 diabetes. Both conserved end residues are part of each CDR3. A D gene is named only where the DNA matches it firmly. Only some rows state a clone size, as once, few, many or a class for expanded clones.

d_call | clone_size | j_call | v_call | cdr3_aa | cdr3_nt
TRBD1 | NA | TRBJ2-7 | TRBV19 | CASRDRGETYEQYF | TGTGCCAGTAGAGACAGGGGCGAGACCTACGAGCAGTACTTC
NA | NA | TRBJ1-6 | TRBV28 | CATCVPYSPLHF | TGTGCCACCTGTGTTCCTTATTCACCCCTCCACTTT
NA | NA | TRBJ2-7 | TRBV20-1 | CSAREGGSYEQYF | TGCAGTGCTAGAGAGGGGGGCTCCTACGAGCAGTACTTC
NA | NA | TRBJ2-7 | TRBV12-5 | CASSLSSASSYEQYF | TGTGCCAGCAGTTTAAGTAGCGCTAGCTCCTACGAGCAGTACTTC
TRBD2 | NA | TRBJ2-7 | TRBV13 | CASSVSGRAVEQYF | TGTGCCAGCAGTGTTAGCGGGAGGGCAGTAGAGCAGTACTTC
NA | few | TRBJ2-7 | TRBV20-1 | CSARVAGSYEQYF | TGCAGTGCTAGAGTAGCTGGTTCCTACGAGCAGTACTTC
NA | few | TRBJ2-3 | TRBV7-2 | CASSYFDDPYF | TGTGCCAGCAGCTACTTCGACGATCCGTATTTT
TRBD1 | NA | TRBJ2-7 | TRBV5-6 | CAGKDRAWDDPYEQYF | TGTGCCGGCAAGGACAGGGCTTGGGACGATCCCTACGAGCAGTACTTC
TRBD2 | NA | TRBJ2-6 | TRBV30 | CAWRGRAGANVLTF | TGTGCCTGGAGGGGGAGGGCAGGGGCCAACGTCCTGACTTTC
TRBD1 | few | TRBJ2-1 | TRBV7-8 | CASSKNRGHEQFF | TGTGCCAGCAGCAAAAACAGGGGGCATGAGCAGTTCTTC
TRBD1 | NA | TRBJ2-5 | TRBV6-1 | CASSLKIPGQGVLETQYF | TGTGCCAGCAGTCTAAAGATCCCGGGACAGGGGGTTTTAGAGACCCAGTACTTC
NA | NA | TRBJ2-6 | TRBV4-3 | CASSPSLAGSGANVLTF | TGCGCCAGCAGCCCCTCATTAGCCGGCTCTGGGGCCAACGTCCTGACTTTC
NA | NA | TRBJ2-7 | TRBV20-1 | CSARYPGTYEQYF | TGCAGTGCTAGATACCCTGGAACCTACGAGCAGTACTTC
NA | NA | TRBJ2-7 | TRBV19 | CASSLGNNYEQYF | TGTGCCAGTAGTCTAGGGAATAATTACGAGCAGTACTTC
NA | NA | TRBJ2-3 | TRBV29-1 | CSVRRGRDAWYF | TGCAGCGTTCGCAGAGGGCGGGACGCATGGTATTTT
TRBD2 | few | TRBJ2-3 | TRBV7-3 | CASSLSGGTDTQYF | TGTGCCAGCAGCTTATCGGGGGGGACAGATACGCAGTATTTT
TRBD2 | few | TRBJ2-3 | TRBV7-2 | CASSLSISGILTDTQYF | TGTGCCAGCAGCTTAAGTATTAGCGGGATCTTGACAGATACGCAGTATTTT
NA | NA | TRBJ1-1 | TRBV20-1 | CSARDGRGNTEAFF | TGCAGTGCTAGAGATGGTAGGGGAAACACTGAAGCTTTCTTT
NA | NA | TRBJ1-2 | TRBV7-2 | CASSEGERYGYTF | TGTGCCAGCAGTGAAGGGGAACGCTATGGCTACACCTTC
NA | many | TRBJ2-7 | TRBV2 | CASSDWEQYF | TGTGCCAGCAGTGACTGGGAGCAGTACTTC
TRBD2 | once | TRBJ2-5 | TRBV7-2 | CASSGLAGETQYF | TGTGCCAGCAGTGGACTAGCGGGAGAAACCCAGTACTTC
TRBD1 | NA | TRBJ2-1 | TRBV27 | CASSLGTGLYEQFF | TGTGCCAGCAGTTTAGGGACAGGGCTCTACGAGCAGTTCTTC
NA | NA | TRBJ2-2 | TRBV27 | CASSSTNRGTGELFF | TGTGCCAGCAGTTCGACCAATCGGGGCACCGGGGAGCTGTTTTTT
NA | few | TRBJ2-3 | TRBV20-1 | CSAGGHPSSTDTQYF | TGCAGTGCTGGGGGCCACCCTTCTAGCACAGATACGCAGTATTTT
TRBD1 | NA | TRBJ1-2 | TRBV30 | CAGHRGYGYTF | TGTGCCGGGCACAGGGGATATGGCTACACCTTC
TRBD2 | NA | TRBJ2-2 | TRBV7-2 | CASSPLPLAGGANTGELFF | TGTGCCAGCAGCCCCCTACCTCTAGCGGGGGGGGCGAACACCGGGGAGCTGTTTTTT
NA | NA | TRBJ2-3 | TRBV7-3 | CASSASGTDTDTQYF | TGTGCCAGCAGCGCCTCTGGGACCGACACAGATACGCAGTATTTT
TRBD2 | NA | TRBJ2-1 | TRBV7-3 | CASSLKRGDYNEQFF | TGTGCCAGCAGCTTAAAGCGGGGCGACTACAATGAGCAGTTCTTC
NA | few | TRBJ2-6 | TRBV19 | CASRSRETGANVLTF | TGTGCCAGTAGGTCCAGGGAGACTGGGGCCAACGTCCTGACTTTC
NA | NA | TRBJ1-2 | TRBV7-3 | CASSVQANYGYTF | TGTGCCAGCAGCGTCCAAGCTAACTATGGCTACACCTTC
TRBD1 | NA | TRBJ1-2 | TRBV19 | CASSITHAGTGGDYGYTF | TGTGCCAGTAGTATTACCCATGCCGGGACAGGGGGCGACTATGGCTACACCTTC
TRBD2 | NA | TRBJ2-5 | TRBV19 | CASSILGLAGALQETQYF | TGTGCCAGTAGTATCCTAGGGCTAGCGGGGGCCCTCCAAGAGACCCAGTACTTC
NA | NA | TRBJ1-1 | TRBV12-3/TRBV12-4 | CASSFLENTEAFF | TGTGCCAGCAGTTTTTTAGAGAACACTGAAGCTTTCTTT
NA | NA | TRBJ2-3 | TRBV10-3 | CAISESWTDTDTQYF | TGTGCCATCAGTGAGTCGTGGACGGACACAGATACGCAGTATTTT
NA | few | TRBJ2-7 | TRBV27 | CASSLGRPYEQYF | TGTGCCAGCAGTTTAGGCCGACCCTACGAGCAGTACTTC
TRBD2 | NA | TRBJ2-1 | TRBV12-3/TRBV12-4 | CASSPNWAGGRWDEQFF | TGTGCCAGCAGTCCGAACTGGGCGGGGGGGCGTTGGGATGAGCAGTTCTTC
NA | NA | TRBJ1-5 | TRBV7-2 | CASSLRGALQPQHF | TGTGCCAGCAGCTTACGGGGGGCTTTACAGCCCCAGCATTTT